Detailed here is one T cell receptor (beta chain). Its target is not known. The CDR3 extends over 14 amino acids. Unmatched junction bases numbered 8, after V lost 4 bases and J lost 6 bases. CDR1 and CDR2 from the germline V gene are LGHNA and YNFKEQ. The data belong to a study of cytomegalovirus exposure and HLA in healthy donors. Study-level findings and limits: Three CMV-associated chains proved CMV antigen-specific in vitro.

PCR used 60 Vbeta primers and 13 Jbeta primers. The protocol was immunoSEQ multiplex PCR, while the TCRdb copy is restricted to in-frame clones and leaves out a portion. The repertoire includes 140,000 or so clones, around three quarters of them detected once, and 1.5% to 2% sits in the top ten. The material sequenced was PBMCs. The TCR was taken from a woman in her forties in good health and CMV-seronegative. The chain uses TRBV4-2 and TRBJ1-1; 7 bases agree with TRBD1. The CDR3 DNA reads TGTGCCAGCAGCCCCATTGACAGGGACGCTGAAGCTTTCTTT. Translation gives CASSPIDRDAEAFF.